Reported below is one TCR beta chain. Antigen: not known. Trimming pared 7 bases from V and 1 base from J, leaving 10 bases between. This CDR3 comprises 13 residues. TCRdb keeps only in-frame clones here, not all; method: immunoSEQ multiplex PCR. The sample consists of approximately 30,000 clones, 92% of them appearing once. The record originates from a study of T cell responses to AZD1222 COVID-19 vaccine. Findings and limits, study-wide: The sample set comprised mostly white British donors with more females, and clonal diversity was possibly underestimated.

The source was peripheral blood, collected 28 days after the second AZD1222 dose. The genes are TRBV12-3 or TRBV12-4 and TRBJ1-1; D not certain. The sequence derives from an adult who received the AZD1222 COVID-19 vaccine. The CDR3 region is CASTTEENTEAFF. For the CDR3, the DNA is TGTGCCAGCACCACGGAGGAGAACACTGAAGCTTTCTTT.